Described below is a single TCR beta chain sequence and its context. The source of the sample is a study of T cell responses to AZD1222 COVID-19 vaccine. Some clones are missing from TCRdb's copy, which holds only in-frame ones; the method was immunoSEQ multiplex PCR. The sample contains under 150,000 clones, 80% to 90% of which appear only once. This receptor was obtained from an adult in good health. The sample was peripheral blood, taken on day 0 of AZD1222 vaccination.

CDR3 protein: CASSLSSQGAAFF. The CDR3 DNA reads TGTGCCAGCAGCTTATCGAGTCAGGGGGCAGCTTTCTTT. The chain has TRBV7-9 and TRBJ1-1; 8 nucleotides line up with TRBD1. The CDR3 covers 13 residues. The junction had 6 bases not matched to a gene; V was cut back by 2 bases and J by 10 bases. The V gene's germline CDR1 is SEHNR and CDR2 FQNEAQ (reference sequence).